Here is one TCR beta chain with its context. Its antigen is as yet unknown. Methods used by the authors: ImmunoSEQ supplied junction-only sequences lacking quality scores, so filtering was different. Here immunoSEQ multiplex PCR was the method, and the copy in TCRdb shows in-frame clones only, minus some. V and J calls and clone size are those listed in that table; D and trimming were worked out from the DNA. The sample has around 990,000 clones, approximately 75% seen once. These data belong to a study of shared clonotypes between healthy human individuals. Turning to the study itself: CD4 naive and memory got three plates each, CD8 naive two, CD8 memory one. Study conclusions and caveats: Only blood samples were collected, and tissue repertoires likely differ. Roughly 5% of naive CD4 clonotypes were common to four donors.

This CDR3 is built from 13 residues. Germline assignment: CDR1 MDHEN and CDR2 SYDVKM. The ends were cut back, 6 bases at V and 4 bases at J, with 11 bases in the middle. The sequencing sample was made of memory CD4+ T cells from PBMCs. Subset given: CD45RA-negative fraction. V gene TRBV28 combines with J gene TRBJ2-3; a weak D match, TRBD1 (6 bases). The sequence was obtained from a man between 18 and 29 years old in good health. Some clones in this sample may be carry-over from other donors' samples. The CDR3 DNA follows: TGTGCCAGCAGACTCAGGGGTTCAGATACGCAGTATTTT. Its protein is CASRLRGSDTQYF.